This T cell receptor beta chain was captured in a study of T-cell reconstitution after alpha-beta-depleted transplantation in children. V lost 0 bases and J 2 bases, leaving 7 bases between the germline ends. Germline V gene sequence: CDR1 DFQATT, CDR2 SNEGSKA (reference sequence). CDR3 size: 13 residues. This clonotype was observed a few times. The authors prepared the TCRbeta library with unique molecular identifiers. MiXCR, run by TCRdb on the PCR reads, gives a single entry per CDR3 protein. This sample yields some 340,000 distinct CDR3 sequences, of which approximately 10% are seen a single time; 2% to 3% belongs to the top ten.

The chain couples TRBV20-1 to TRBJ2-5; D gene uncertain. Sequences were derived from PBMCs from the stem cell graft donor, sampled from the stem cell graft. The receptor's source is a human donor who donated a stem cell graft to a child with acute lymphoblastic leukemia. The CDR3 loop reads CSARDYSQETQYF. The CDR3 bases are TGCAGTGCTAGAGATTACTCACAAGAGACCCAGTACTTC.